The 14 T cell receptor beta chains below all came from one sample that was sequenced in a study of identical twins listed by TCRdb under 2016. Receptor libraries were prepared by 5' RACE. The run used an Illumina HiSeq 2000. TCRdb itself trimmed the public reads at Q25 with fastp, ran MiXCR and retained productive beta chains. Rows are unified per CDR3 protein, each entry keeping the most common DNA and genes. The sample contains about 250,000 distinct CDR3 sequences, around 8.3% of them found a single time. The ten biggest clones cover 2.5% to 3.5% of the sample. This sample also belongs to another study, concerning yellow fever vaccine responses in identical twins.

Sequences were obtained from CD8+ T cells sorted from blood. These receptors were collected from a young woman in good health.

Notes on this clonotype: At one end the junction does not follow the germline gene, possibly because of a read error. This chain links TRBV7-9 with TRBJ2-1; a weak D match, TRBD1 (5 bases). The CDR3 contains 15 residues. CDR1 and CDR2 (germline): SEHNR, FQNEAQ (reference sequence). CDR3 amino acids: CASGLAQGAYNEQFF. Written as DNA, the CDR3 is TGTGCCAGCGGCTTAGCCCAGGGTGCTTATAATGAGCAGTTCTTC.

The chain is built from TRBV6-4 and TRBJ2-4, with D maybe TRBD2 (6 bases). The CDR3 is 22 amino acids. The V end was cut by 0 bases, the J end by 0 bases, with 27 bases between. Germline loops: CDR1 MRHNA, CDR2 SNTAGT. Here the CDR3 DNA reads TGTGCCAGCAGTGACTCGATGTCCGGCGGGGCGACATCTATATTAGCCAAAAACATTCAGTACTTC. Protein sequence: CASSDSMSGGATSILAKNIQYF.

This clonotype was observed a handful of times. The J gene is TRBJ2-5, the V gene TRBV9, with D perhaps TRBD1 (5 bases). CDR1 and CDR2 from the germline V gene are SGDLS and YYNGEE. V lost 0 bases to trimming and J lost 2 bases, with 8 bases between them. There are 14 residues in the CDR3. The CDR3 protein is CASSVGGSQETQYF. For the CDR3, the DNA is TGTGCCAGCAGCGTAGGGGGCAGTCAAGAGACCCAGTACTTC.

This clonotype has a count of ten or more. This chain links TRBV29-1 with TRBJ2-6; D not certain. The ends were cut back, 3 bases at V and 0 bases at J, with 15 bases in the middle. Germline V gives CDR1 SQVTM, CDR2 ANQGSEA. This CDR3 contains 17 residues. CDR3 sequence (DNA): TGCAGCGTTGATTTTCGAGATCCCCTCTCTGGGGCCAACGTCCTGACTTTC. Its protein is CSVDFRDPLSGANVLTF. The variable domain in full, completed from reference TRBV29-1 and TRBJ2-6, reads SAVISQKPSRDICQRGTSLTIQCQVDSQVTMMFWYRQQPGQSLTLIATANQGSEATYESGFVIDKFPISRPNLTFSTLTVSNMSPEDSSIYLCSVDFRDPLSGANVLTFGAGSRLTVL.

This clonotype was seen only a few times. V usage is TRBV4-2 and J usage is TRBJ2-4, with D unclear. With 4 bases removed from V and 0 bases from J, the gap between germline ends came to 10 bases. Germline loops: CDR1 LGHNA, CDR2 YNFKEQ. The CDR3 has 15 amino acids. CDR3 bases: TGTGCCAGCAGCCCAACATCACTAGCCAAAAACATTCAGTACTTC. Amino acid sequence: CASSPTSLAKNIQYF.

The CDR3 region has the DNA TGTGCCATCAGTCCGGTCGGCAGCCTCAAGGTTAATGAAAAACTGTTTTTT. Its protein is CAISPVGSLKVNEKLFF. The chain is built from TRBV10-3 and TRBJ1-4, with unresolved D. Per the germline V gene, CDR1 is ENHRY and CDR2 is SYGVKD. Trimming removed 5 bases from V and 4 bases from J, with 20 bases in between. The CDR3 is 17 residues long.

The chain employs TRBV29-1 and TRBJ2-1; D ambiguous. CDR1 and CDR2 from the germline V gene are SQVTM and ANQGSEA. The CDR3 covers 10 residues. Trimming shortened V by 7 bases and J by 7 bases, and 8 bases separated the two germline ends. The CDR3 here is CSADPNEQFF. The DNA for the CDR3 is TGCAGCGCCGATCCAAATGAGCAGTTCTTC.

The CDR3 protein is CASSTDLAGRYLAKNIQYF. CDR3 nucleotide sequence: TGTGCCAGCAGCACCGATCTAGCGGGCCGATATCTAGCCAAAAACATTCAGTACTTC. J is TRBJ2-4 and V is TRBV11-2, with 8 positions matching TRBD2. CDR3 size: 19 residues. From germline, CDR1 is SGHAT and CDR2 FQNNGV. The trim removed 5 bases at V and 0 bases at J, leaving 15 bases unmatched.

There are a few counts of this clonotype. This rearrangement joins TRBV7-9 to TRBJ2-2; 9 bases line up with TRBD2. CDR1 and CDR2 (germline): SEHNR, FQNEAQ (reference sequence). This CDR3 comprises 17 residues. The junction had 10 bases not matched to a gene; V was cut back by 5 bases and J by 3 bases. Written as DNA, the CDR3 is TGTGCCAGCAGCCCCTGGGCTAGCGGGATTTACACCGGGGAGCTGTTTTTT. Translating gives CASSPWASGIYTGELFF.

This clonotype was seen repeatedly, ten times or more. V and J are TRBV20-1 and TRBJ2-1; D remains unclear. The germline V and J ends were trimmed by 1 base and 0 bases, with 10 bases remaining between them. This CDR3 has 15 amino acids. Looked up from germline, CDR1 is DFQATT and CDR2 is SNEGSKA (reference sequence). The chain's CDR3 is CSARGTEDSYNEQFF. The CDR3 DNA reads as TGCAGTGCTAGAGGGACCGAGGACTCCTACAATGAGCAGTTCTTC.

The chain links TRBV5-6 to TRBJ1-5; D uncertain. The V gene's germline CDR1 is SGHDT and CDR2 YYEEEE. Trimming removed 0 bases at V and 8 bases at J, with 18 bases between. This CDR3 has 16 residues. In DNA form, the CDR3 reads TGTGCCAGCAGCTTGGGGAGGGCAGGCCCTAGAGAGCCCCAGCATTTT. The encoded protein is CASSLGRAGPREPQHF.

Ten or more counts support this clonotype. The chain carries TRBV7-3 and TRBJ1-1; 8 bases are shared with TRBD1. Germline V lookup: CDR1 SGHTA, CDR2 FQGTGA. CDR3 length: 13 amino acids. With V trimmed by 0 bases and J by 10 bases, 4 bases remained unmatched. CDR3 DNA: TGTGCCAGCAGCTTAACCACAGGGGGGATAGCTTTCTTT. It is translated as CASSLTTGGIAFF.

In this sample, this clonotype turned up many times. The CDR3 nucleotides read TGTGCCACCAGTGATCCCGGGAGCGGATACACCGGGGAGCTGTTTTTT. Translation gives CATSDPGSGYTGELFF. This rearrangement joins TRBV24-1 to TRBJ2-2, with D possibly matching TRBD2 (6 bases). The V and J ends lost 3 bases and 3 bases respectively, with 13 bases between them. The germline V gene has CDR1 KGHDR and CDR2 SFDVKD. This CDR3 has 16 residues.

Worth noting for this clonotype: This may come from a read error, since a much larger clone is one base off. This chain links TRBV29-1 with TRBJ2-4, with D possibly called TRBD1 or TRBD2 (5 bases each). Germline CDR1 SQVTM, CDR2 ANQGSEA. The germline V and J ends were trimmed by 7 bases and 2 bases, with 18 bases remaining between them. The CDR3 contains 15 residues. As DNA, the CDR3 is TGCAGCGCCTCGGGCAGAGAGGGGTCCAAAAACATTCAGTACTTC. Encoded protein: CSASGREGSKNIQYF.